The T cell receptor beta chain described here comes from a study of radiation and T cells in renal cell carcinoma. Notes on the study in general: No pretreatment tumor biopsies were available for baseline clonotypes.

Time point of the sample: blood 2 weeks post-SBRT. Noted treatment: 15 Gy SBRT to primary tumor, nephrectomy 4 weeks later. Serial blood draws occurred at baseline and 2 and 4 weeks post-SBRT. There are a few counts of this clone. Its target is unknown. The CDR3 is made up of 15 amino acids. V dropped 10 bases and J dropped 0; count of bases not matched to a gene: 9. Per germline, CDR1 MGHRA and CDR2 YSYEKL. The protocol was immunoSEQ multiplex PCR, while the TCRdb copy is restricted to in-frame clones and leaves out a portion. The sample has some 120,000 clones, approximately 85% seen once; the top ten hold roughly 6%.

The sequence came from a man aged 45-65 years with renal cell carcinoma. The chain is built from TRBV4-1 and TRBJ2-3, with 8 bases identical to TRBD2. The material was blood, obtained from a patient whose treatment included radiotherapy and nephrectomy. CDR3 coding DNA: TGCGCCACCAGACTAGCGAGCGCTAGCACAGATACGCAGTATTTT. Encoded protein: CATRLASASTDTQYF.